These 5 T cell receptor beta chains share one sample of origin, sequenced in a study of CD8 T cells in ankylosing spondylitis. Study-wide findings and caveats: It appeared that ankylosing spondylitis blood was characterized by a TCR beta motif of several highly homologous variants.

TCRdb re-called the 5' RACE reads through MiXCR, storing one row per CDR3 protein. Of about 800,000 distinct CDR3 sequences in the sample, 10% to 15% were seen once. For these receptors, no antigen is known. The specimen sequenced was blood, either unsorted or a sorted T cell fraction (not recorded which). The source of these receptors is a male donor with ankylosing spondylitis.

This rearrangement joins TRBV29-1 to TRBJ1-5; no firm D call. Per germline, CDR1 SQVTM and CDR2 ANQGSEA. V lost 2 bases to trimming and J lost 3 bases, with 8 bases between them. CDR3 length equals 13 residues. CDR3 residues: CSVETEINQPQHF. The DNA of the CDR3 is TGCAGCGTTGAAACTGAGATCAATCAGCCCCAGCATTTT.

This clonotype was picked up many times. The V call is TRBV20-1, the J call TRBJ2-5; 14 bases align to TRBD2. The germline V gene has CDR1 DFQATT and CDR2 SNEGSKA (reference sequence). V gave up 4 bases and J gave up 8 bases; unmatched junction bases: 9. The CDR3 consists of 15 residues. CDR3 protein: CSATSGLAGGRTQYF. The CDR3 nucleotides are TGCAGTGCTACGTCTGGACTAGCGGGGGGCCGAACCCAGTACTTC.

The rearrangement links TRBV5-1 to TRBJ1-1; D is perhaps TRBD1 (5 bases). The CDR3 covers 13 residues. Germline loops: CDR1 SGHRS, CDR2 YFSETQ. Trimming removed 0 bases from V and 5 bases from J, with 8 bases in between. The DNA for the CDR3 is TGCGCCAGCAGCTTGGAGGGGATAACTGAAGCTTTCTTT. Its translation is CASSLEGITEAFF.

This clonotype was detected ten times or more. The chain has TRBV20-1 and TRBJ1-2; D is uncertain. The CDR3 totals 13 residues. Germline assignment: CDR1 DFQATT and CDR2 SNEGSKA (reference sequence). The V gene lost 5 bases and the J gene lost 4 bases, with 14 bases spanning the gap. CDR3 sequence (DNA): TGCAGTGCTCAGGTGGAGCGGAGCTATGGCTACACCTTC. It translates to CSAQVERSYGYTF.

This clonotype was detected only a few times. The chain's CDR3 is CASSHRRGGNYGYTF. DNA for the CDR3: TGCGCCAGCAGCCACCGGAGGGGGGGTAACTATGGCTACACCTTC. The rearrangement links TRBV4-3 to TRBJ1-2; TRBD1 might be the D (6 bases). Trimming cost V 3 bases and J 1 base, with 12 bases left between them. The CDR3 is 15 amino acids. Germline assignment: CDR1 LGHNA and CDR2 YSLEER.